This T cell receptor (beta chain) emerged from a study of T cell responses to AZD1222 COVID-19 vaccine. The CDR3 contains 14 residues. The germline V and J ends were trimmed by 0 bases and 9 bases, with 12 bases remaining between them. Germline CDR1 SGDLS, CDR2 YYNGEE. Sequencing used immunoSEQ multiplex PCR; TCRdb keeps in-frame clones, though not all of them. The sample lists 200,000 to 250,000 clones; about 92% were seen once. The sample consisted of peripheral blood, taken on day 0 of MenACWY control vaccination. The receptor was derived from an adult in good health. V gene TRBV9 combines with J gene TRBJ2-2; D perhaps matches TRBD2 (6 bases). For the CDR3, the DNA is TGTGCCAGCAGCGTAGCGGACTACCCCCGGGAGCTGTTTTTT. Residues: CASSVADYPRELFF.